The 29 T cell receptor beta chains reported below all come from one sample, sequenced in a study of blood T cell repertoires in COVID-19. Produced via immunoSEQ multiplex PCR; TCRdb's table is partial and in-frame only. The repertoire holds hundreds of thousands of clones, with 87% as singletons. The specimen was peripheral blood. Receptors were obtained from a man between 60 and 70 years old who had recovered from COVID-19.

The chain carries TRBV18 and TRBJ2-1; 7 bases match TRBD1. J was trimmed by 5 bases and V by 4 bases; bases with no gene match: 5. Per the germline V gene, CDR1 is KGHSH and CDR2 is LQKENI. The CDR3 extends over 14 amino acids. CDR3 loop: CASSHRDSNNEQFF. The CDR3 nucleotides read TGTGCCAGCTCACACCGGGACAGTAACAATGAGCAGTTCTTC.

V and J are TRBV2 and TRBJ2-3; 7 positions match TRBD2. V lost 10 bases to trimming and J lost 4 bases; unmatched junction nucleotides: 11. Germline V CDR1 and CDR2: SNHLY, FYNNEI. CDR3 size: 14 residues. Here the CDR3 DNA reads TGTGCCAACGCACTAGCGACTTGGGCAGATACGCAGTATTTT. Amino acid sequence: CANALATWADTQYF.

The chain is built from TRBV10-1 and TRBJ2-3, with 11 nucleotides matching TRBD2. The CDR3 totals 13 residues. The J segment lost 5 bases and the V segment lost 8 bases, leaving 3 bases of the junction unmatched. Germline CDR1 is WNHNN and CDR2 is SYGVQD (reference sequence). This CDR3 reads CASELAGGDTQYF. The CDR3 DNA reads TGCGCCAGCGAGCTAGCGGGAGGAGATACGCAGTATTTT.

V gene TRBV30 combines with J gene TRBJ1-3; no clear D gene. The germline V gene has CDR1 GTSNPN and CDR2 SVGIG (reference sequence). Trimming pared 6 bases from V and 0 bases from J, leaving 12 bases between. This CDR3 comprises 14 residues. Here the CDR3 DNA reads TGTGCCTGTAGATTCTCCCACTCTGGAAACACCATATATTTT. It specifies CACRFSHSGNTIYF.

This clone was observed at least ten times. The gene calls are TRBV9 and TRBJ2-2, with D possibly matching TRBD1 (6 bases). The CDR3 is 14 amino acids. Trimming removed 4 bases at V and 6 bases at J, with 13 bases between. Per germline, CDR1 SGDLS and CDR2 YYNGEE. The CDR3 loop is CASSTGTKSGELFF. CDR3 sequence (DNA): TGTGCCAGCAGCACCGGGACAAAATCCGGGGAGCTGTTTTTT.

The chain is built from TRBV20-1 and TRBJ1-6, with D perhaps TRBD1 (5 bases). There are 15 residues in the CDR3. Trimming cost V 3 bases and J 3 bases, with 12 bases left between them. In germline, CDR1 is DFQATT, CDR2 SNEGSKA (reference sequence). This CDR3 reads CSASEGPIYNSPLHF. The CDR3 nucleotides are TGCAGTGCTAGTGAGGGGCCTATCTATAATTCACCCCTCCACTTT.

This clone was seen just once. The chain is built from TRBV11-1 and TRBJ1-2; no definite D call. There are 14 residues in the CDR3. CDR1 and CDR2 (germline): SGHAT, FQDESV (reference sequence). The germline V and J ends were trimmed by 0 bases and 3 bases, with 8 bases remaining between them. The CDR3: CASSLATTDYGYTF. CDR3 in DNA: TGTGCCAGCAGCTTAGCGACTACAGACTATGGCTACACCTTC.

The gene calls are TRBV4-1 and TRBJ2-1; 15 bases are a match to TRBD2. V was clipped by 4 bases and J by 6 bases; unmatched bases: 16. Germline values: CDR1 MGHRA, CDR2 YSYEKL. The CDR3 has 20 amino acids. CDR3 region: CASSLAPGLGGLAGGNEQFF. The CDR3, as DNA: TGCGCCAGCAGCCTCGCGCCCGGGCTTGGGGGACTAGCGGGAGGCAATGAGCAGTTCTTC.

The rearrangement uses TRBV6-5 and TRBJ2-7; the match to TRBD2 covers 7 bases. Germline V gene data show CDR1 as MNHEY and CDR2 as SVGAGI. Unmatched junction bases numbered 7, after V lost 8 bases and J lost 0 bases. The CDR3 is 14 amino acids. For the CDR3, the DNA is TGTGCCAGCGAACGGGGGGAAAGCTCCTACGAGCAGTACTTC. Translating gives CASERGESSYEQYF.

The chain carries TRBV5-6 and TRBJ1-2; weak D call: TRBD1 (5 bases). The germline CDR1 and CDR2 sequences are SGHDT and YYEEEE. Between the trimmed V and J ends, which lost 4 bases and 4 bases, there was a span of 11 bases. This CDR3 is 13 amino acids long. The DNA for the CDR3 is TGTGCCAGCAGCACCCCAGGGATCTATGGCTACACCTTC. Its protein is CASSTPGIYGYTF. The variable domain in full, with the rest retrieved from reference TRBV5-6 and TRBJ1-2, is DAGVTQSPTHLIKTRGQQVTLRCSPKSGHDTVSWYQQALGQGPQFIFQYYEEEERQRGNFPDRFSGHQFPNYSSELNVNALLLGDSALYLCASSTPGIYGYTFGSGTRLTVV.

The chain has TRBV4-1 and TRBJ1-6, with a possible D match to TRBD1 (5 bases). V was cut by 2 bases and J by 0 bases, with 14 bases left in between. Looked up from germline, CDR1 is MGHRA and CDR2 is YSYEKL. This CDR3 is built from 18 residues. The CDR3 sequence is CASSQRGKESSYNSPLHF. As DNA, the CDR3 is TGCGCCAGCAGCCAACGGGGGAAAGAAAGCTCCTATAATTCACCCCTCCACTTT.

The CDR3 DNA sequence: TGTGCCAGCAGCTTAACAGTCTACAATGAGCAGTTCTTC. The encoded protein is CASSLTVYNEQFF. The V gene is TRBV11-2, the J gene TRBJ2-1; D remains unclear. This CDR3 is 13 amino acids long. Trimming stripped 2 bases from V and 3 bases from J, with 5 bases between. Germline loops: CDR1 SGHAT, CDR2 FQNNGV. The variable domain in full, completed from reference TRBV11-2 and TRBJ2-1, reads EAGVAQSPRYKIIEKRQSVAFWCNPISGHATLYWYQQILGQGPKLLIQFQNNGVVDDSQLPKDRFSAERLKGVDSTLKIQPAKLEDSAVYLCASSLTVYNEQFFGPGTRLTVL.

V gene TRBV7-2 combines with J gene TRBJ1-1; D is perhaps TRBD1 (5 bases). The germline V gene encodes CDR1 SGHTA and CDR2 FQGNSA. V lost 7 bases to trimming and J lost 2 bases, with 20 bases between them. The CDR3 loop spans 16 amino acids. The CDR3 sequence: CASNLIRGPANTEAFF. The CDR3 nucleotides read TGTGCCAGCAACCTTATAAGGGGCCCGGCTAACACTGAAGCTTTCTTT.

This chain uses TRBV5-4 with TRBJ2-7; tentative D call: TRBD2 (6 bases). Germline CDR1 and CDR2: SGHNT and YYREEE (reference sequence). The V and J ends lost 4 bases and 2 bases respectively, with 13 bases between them. There are 14 residues in the CDR3. CDR3 protein: CASSQDGGTYEQYF. As DNA, the CDR3 is TGTGCCAGCAGCCAGGATGGGGGGACCTACGAGCAGTACTTC.

The CDR3 nucleotides read TGTGCCAGCAGTCCCAACAGGGGCGCCTATGGCTACACCTTC. It specifies CASSPNRGAYGYTF. The chain couples TRBV3-1 (or the pseudogene TRBV3-2) to TRBJ1-2; 7 positions agree with TRBD1. The V gene's germline CDR1 is LGHDT and CDR2 YNNKEL (reference sequence). The CDR3 runs 14 residues. V gave up 6 bases and J gave up 4 bases; unmatched junction bases: 8.

The chain is built from TRBV5-5 and TRBJ1-6; D remains unclear. V was clipped by 0 bases and J by 10 bases, with 5 bases between them. The CDR3 spans 12 residues. CDR1 is SGHKS and CDR2 is YYEKEE in the germline V gene (reference sequence). CDR3 sequence reads: CASSLDTSPLHF. CDR3 bases: TGTGCCAGCAGCTTGGATACATCACCCCTCCACTTT. The full variable domain, completed using reference TRBV5-5 and TRBJ1-6, is DAGVTQSPTHLIKTRGQQVTLRCSPISGHKSVSWYQQVLGQGPQFIFQYYEKEERGRGNFPDRFSARQFPNYSSELNVNALLLGDSALYLCASSLDTSPLHFGNGTRLTVT.

This chain links TRBV19 with TRBJ2-2; 9 bases agree with TRBD1. The CDR3 consists of 16 residues. V lost 4 bases to trimming and J lost 7 bases; unmatched junction nucleotides: 10. Per the germline V gene, CDR1 is LNHDA and CDR2 is SQIVND (reference sequence). As DNA, the CDR3 is TGTGCCAGTAGTAGGAGGACAGGGGTCTCCGGCGGGGAGCTGTTTTTT. This gives the protein CASSRRTGVSGGELFF.

The chain combines TRBV19 with TRBJ2-1, with TRBD2 identical over 13 bases. With V trimmed by 4 bases and J by 6 bases, 6 bases remained unmatched. The length of the CDR3 is 16 residues. CDR1 LNHDA and CDR2 SQIVND come from the germline V gene (reference sequence). This CDR3 reads CASSTLGTSGANEQFF. DNA for the CDR3: TGTGCCAGTAGTACCCTAGGGACTAGCGGGGCCAATGAGCAGTTCTTC.

V and J are TRBV2 and TRBJ2-2; 12 nucleotides match TRBD1. Germline-derived CDR1 and CDR2 are SNHLY and FYNNEI. The CDR3 is 17 amino acids. J gave up 0 bases and V 10 bases, and 9 bases lay outside the gene matches. Here the CDR3 DNA reads TGTGCCATGAAGGGGGACAGGGGGCAGTCGAACACCGGGGAGCTGTTTTTT. As protein: CAMKGDRGQSNTGELFF.

CDR3 amino acids: CASSQTGGYGYTF. CDR3 coding DNA: TGTGCCAGCAGCCAGACAGGGGGCTATGGCTACACCTTC. V is TRBV5-6 and J is TRBJ1-2; 9 bases agree with TRBD1. The CDR3 covers 13 residues. From germline, CDR1 is SGHDT and CDR2 YYEEEE. After removal of 4 bases from V and 4 bases from J, the junction contained 2 bases not matched to a gene.

This chain links TRBV6-5 with TRBJ2-5, with D possibly matching TRBD2 (5 bases). In germline, CDR1 is MNHEY, CDR2 SVGAGI. The ends were cut back, 0 bases at V and 1 base at J, with 9 bases in the middle. CDR3 size: 15 residues. CDR3: CASSYSGLAQETQYF. For the CDR3, the DNA is TGTGCCAGCAGTTACTCAGGGCTAGCCCAAGAGACCCAGTACTTC.

The chain joins TRBV15 to TRBJ2-5; weak D call: TRBD1 (6 bases). The CDR3 spans 17 residues. Germline CDR1 is LNHNV and CDR2 is YYDKDF (reference sequence). Trimming removed 0 bases from V and 2 bases from J, with 16 bases in between. The CDR3 DNA reads as TGTGCCACCAGCAGAGATTGGGGCCGTGGACAGCAAGAGACCCAGTACTTC. Its translation: CATSRDWGRGQQETQYF. The full variable domain, in which reference TRBV15 and TRBJ2-5 provide the parts outside the CDR3, is DAMVIQNPRYQVTQFGKPVTLSCSQTLNHNVMYWYQQKSSQAPKLLFHYYDKDFNNEADTPDNFQSRRPNTSFCFLDIRSPGLGDTAMYLCATSRDWGRGQQETQYFGPGTRLLVL.

The chain recombines TRBV5-1 with TRBJ2-2; D may be TRBD2 (6 bases). This CDR3 has 14 amino acids. The V gene's germline CDR1 is SGHRS and CDR2 YFSETQ. Trimming removed 3 bases at V and 1 base at J, with 7 bases between. DNA for the CDR3: TGCGCCAGCAGCTCAGCGGGGAACACCGGGGAGCTGTTTTTT. Amino acids: CASSSAGNTGELFF.

Here the CDR3 reads CASSFSGGVADTQYF. CDR3 bases: TGTGCCAGCAGTTTTAGCGGGGGGGTCGCAGATACGCAGTATTTT. The chain combines TRBV6-6 with TRBJ2-3, with TRBD2 matching over 11 bases. The V segment lost 4 bases and the J segment 4 bases; nucleotides outside the gene matches: 4. Per germline, CDR1 MNHNY and CDR2 SVGAGI (reference sequence). The CDR3 is 15 residues long.

The chain joins TRBV30 to TRBJ1-1, with a tentative D call TRBD1 (6 bases). The germline V gene has CDR1 GTSNPN and CDR2 SVGIG (reference sequence). V shed 5 bases and J shed 4 bases, with 14 bases lying between them. CDR3 size: 13 residues. CDR3 sequence (DNA): TGTGCCTGGCGTATACAGGGTTCCACTGAAGCTTTCTTT. This sequence encodes CAWRIQGSTEAFF.

The V gene is TRBV11-2, the J gene TRBJ1-1, with D maybe TRBD1 (5 bases). V lost 1 base and J lost 5, with 11 bases in between. This CDR3 contains 14 residues. From germline, CDR1 is SGHAT and CDR2 FQNNGV. In DNA, the CDR3 is TGTGCCAGCAGCTTAGGGGGGGGTGGGACTGAAGCTTTCTTT. It translates to CASSLGGGGTEAFF.

A note on this clone: Likely a read error: the CDR3 ends without its conserved phenylalanine or tryptophan. The DNA is left out, because the CDR3 cannot be placed on it with certainty; the CDR3 is given as TCRdb lists it. The V call is TRBV6-5, the J call TRBJ1-2; whether TRBD1, the table's D call, matches the DNA was not checked. Germline CDR1 reads MNHEY; CDR2 reads SVGAGI. The CDR3 length equals 11 residues, ends included. Here the CDR3 reads CASNTGTANSL.

The chain employs TRBV7-2 and TRBJ2-7; possibly TRBD2 for D (5 bases). CDR1 is SGHTA, CDR2 FQGNSA, per germline. The CDR3 totals 15 residues. V was trimmed by 1 base and J by 5 bases, leaving 15 bases between them. CDR3 sequence reads: CASSLDGYDGNEQYF. The CDR3 DNA is TGTGCCAGCAGCTTAGATGGGTACGACGGGAACGAGCAGTACTTC.

This sequence joins TRBV2 and TRBJ2-2; possibly TRBD1 for D (5 bases). Germline CDR1 SNHLY, CDR2 FYNNEI. The germline V and J ends were trimmed by 4 bases and 1 base, with 10 bases remaining between them. The CDR3 covers 15 residues. CDR3 protein: CASSAQGVNTGELFF. CDR3 in DNA: TGTGCCAGCAGTGCCCAGGGCGTGAACACCGGGGAGCTGTTTTTT.